The clone carrying this T cell receptor beta chain turned up a few times. PCR primers comprised 60 Vbeta and 13 Jbeta primers. Libraries were prepared by immunoSEQ multiplex PCR; TCRdb keeps only in-frame clonotypes and omits some of them. This table holds 75,000 to 100,000 clones, roughly 74% found once. The V gene lost 10 bases and the J gene lost 4 bases, with 22 bases spanning the gap. The germline gives CDR1 MNHEY, CDR2 SMNVEV (reference sequence). The CDR3 has 15 residues. This specimen belongs to a study of cytomegalovirus exposure and HLA in healthy donors. Sequencing was carried out using PBMCs. This TCR came from a female donor in good health and CMV-seropositive. J is TRBJ2-5 and V is TRBV27, with D perhaps TRBD2 (7 bases). The CDR3 DNA follows: TGTGCCACCCAGTTCCTCCGGGGGGCGGGAGAGACCCAGTACTTC. Its protein is CATQFLRGAGETQYF.